The next 3 T cell receptor beta chains were all read from a single sample in a study of CXCR3-negative and CXCR3-positive naive CD8 T cells. Study-wide findings and caveats: The TRB CDR3s that CXCR3-positive naive cells carried were more hydrophobic than those of CXCR3-negative naive cells.

The antigens these receptors bind are not known. UMI labels and 5' RACE were used to prepare the TRB cDNA libraries. TCRdb reprocessed the 5' RACE reads and keeps a single row for each CDR3 protein, giving no DNA. This listing includes approximately 65,000 distinct CDR3 sequences. Sample: naive CXCR3+ CD8+ T cells from blood. Documented subset: CD45RO-CCR7+CD27+CD95- naive CD8+ T cells expressing CXCR3 (TNR3+). Receptors were obtained from a human donor in good health. Some clones in this sample may be carry-over from other donors' samples.

This rearrangement joins TRBV7-2 to TRBJ2-7; TCRdb picks TRBD1, but there is no DNA to check that call. Per germline, CDR1 SGHTA and CDR2 FQGNSA. The CDR3 has 14 amino acids. The chain's CDR3 is CASSGTGGDYEQYF.

CDR3 protein: CASSQDRDRRNEQFF. V gene TRBV4-3 combines with J gene TRBJ2-1; there is no DNA to check the TCRdb D call of TRBD1. The germline gives CDR1 LGHNA, CDR2 YSLEER. The CDR3 extends over 15 amino acids.

The rearrangement uses TRBV7-9 and TRBJ2-5; without DNA, the TCRdb call of TRBD1 cannot be checked. CDR1 is SEHNR, CDR2 FQNEAQ, per germline (reference sequence). The CDR3 covers 15 residues. CDR3: CASSLGTGGRETQYF.